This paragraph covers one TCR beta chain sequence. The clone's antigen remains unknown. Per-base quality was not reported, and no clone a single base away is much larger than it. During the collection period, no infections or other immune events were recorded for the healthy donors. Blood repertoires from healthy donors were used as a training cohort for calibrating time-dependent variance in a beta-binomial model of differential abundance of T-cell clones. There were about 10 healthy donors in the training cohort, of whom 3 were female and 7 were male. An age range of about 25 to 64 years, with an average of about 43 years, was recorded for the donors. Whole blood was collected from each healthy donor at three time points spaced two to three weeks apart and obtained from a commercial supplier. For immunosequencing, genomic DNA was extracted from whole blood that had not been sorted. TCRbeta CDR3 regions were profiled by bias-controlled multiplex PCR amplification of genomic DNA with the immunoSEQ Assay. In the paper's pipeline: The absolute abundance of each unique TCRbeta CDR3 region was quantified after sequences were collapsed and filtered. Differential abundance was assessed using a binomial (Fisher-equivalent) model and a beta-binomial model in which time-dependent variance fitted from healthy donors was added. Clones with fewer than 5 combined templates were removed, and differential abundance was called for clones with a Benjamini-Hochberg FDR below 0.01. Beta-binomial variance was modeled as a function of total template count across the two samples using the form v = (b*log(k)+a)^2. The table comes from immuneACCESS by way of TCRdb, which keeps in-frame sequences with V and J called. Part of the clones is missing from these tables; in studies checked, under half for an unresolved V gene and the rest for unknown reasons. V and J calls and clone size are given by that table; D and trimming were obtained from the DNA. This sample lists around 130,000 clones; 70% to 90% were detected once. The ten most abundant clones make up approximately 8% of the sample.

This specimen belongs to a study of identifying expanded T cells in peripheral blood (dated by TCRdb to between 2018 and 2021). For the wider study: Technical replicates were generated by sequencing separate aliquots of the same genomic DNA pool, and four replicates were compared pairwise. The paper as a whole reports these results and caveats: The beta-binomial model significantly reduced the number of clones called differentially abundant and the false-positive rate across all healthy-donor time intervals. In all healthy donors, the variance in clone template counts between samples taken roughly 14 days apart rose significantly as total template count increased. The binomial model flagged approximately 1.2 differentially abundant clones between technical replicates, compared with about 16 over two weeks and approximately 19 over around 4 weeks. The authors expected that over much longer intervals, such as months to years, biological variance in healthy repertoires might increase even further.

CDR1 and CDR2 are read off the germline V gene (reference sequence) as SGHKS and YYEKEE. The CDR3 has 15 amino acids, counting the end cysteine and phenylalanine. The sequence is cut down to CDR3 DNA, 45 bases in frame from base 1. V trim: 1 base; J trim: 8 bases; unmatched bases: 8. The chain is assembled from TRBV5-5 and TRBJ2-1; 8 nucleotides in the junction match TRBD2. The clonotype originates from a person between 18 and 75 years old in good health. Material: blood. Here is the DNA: TGTGCCAGCAGCTTGAACGGGAGGGCCAACGATGAGCAGTTCTTC. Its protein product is CASSLNGRANDEQFF.